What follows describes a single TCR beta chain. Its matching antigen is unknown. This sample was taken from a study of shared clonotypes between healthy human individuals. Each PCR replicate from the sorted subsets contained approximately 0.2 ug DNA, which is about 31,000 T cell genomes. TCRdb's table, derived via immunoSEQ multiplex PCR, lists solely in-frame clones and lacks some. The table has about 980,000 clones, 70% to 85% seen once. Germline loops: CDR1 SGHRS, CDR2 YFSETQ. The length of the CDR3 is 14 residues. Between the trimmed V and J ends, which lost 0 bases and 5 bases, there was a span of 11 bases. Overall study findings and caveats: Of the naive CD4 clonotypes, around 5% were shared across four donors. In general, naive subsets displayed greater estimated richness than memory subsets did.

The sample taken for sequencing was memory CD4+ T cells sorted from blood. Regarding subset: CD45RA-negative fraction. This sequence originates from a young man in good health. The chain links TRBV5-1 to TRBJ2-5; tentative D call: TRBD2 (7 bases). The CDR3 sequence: CASSLARGAETQYF. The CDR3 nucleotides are TGCGCCAGCAGCTTGGCCCGGGGGGCGGAGACCCAGTACTTC.